These 10 T cell receptor beta chains were all obtained from the same sample, sequenced in a study of T cell repertoires in cytomegalovirus infection. From the reads, TCRdb called clonotypes with MiXCR, one entry per CDR3 protein. The table lists 600,000 to 800,000 distinct CDR3 sequences, around 24% of them singletons, with around 8% in the top ten. The sample taken for sequencing was CD8+ T cells from PBMCs. Receptor source: a human donor in good health (CMV status not recorded). Some clones in this sample may be carry-over from other donors' samples.

In its sample, this clonotype was seen a few times. The chain couples TRBV2 to TRBJ2-3; 8 nucleotides align to TRBD1. CDR3 length equals 15 residues. The J segment lost 4 bases and the V segment lost 7 bases, leaving 10 bases of the junction unmatched. The germline V gene has CDR1 SNHLY and CDR2 FYNNEI. CDR3 bases: TGTGCCAGCAACCTAGGGACAGGAAAAGCAGATACGCAGTATTTT. As protein: CASNLGTGKADTQYF.

The chain joins TRBV27 to TRBJ2-1, with 8 bases aligning to TRBD1. J gave up 5 bases and V 5 bases, and 8 bases lay outside the gene matches. From germline, CDR1 is MNHEY and CDR2 SMNVEV (reference sequence). This CDR3 is 15 amino acids long. CDR3 sequence reads: CASSGGQDADNEQFF. In DNA, the CDR3 is TGTGCCAGCAGTGGGGGACAGGATGCGGACAATGAGCAGTTCTTC.

This clonotype was observed many times. The J gene is TRBJ2-3, the V gene TRBV28; D uncertain. Germline values: CDR1 MDHEN, CDR2 SYDVKM. V was pared by 4 bases and J by 2 bases, with 19 bases between. The CDR3 has 17 residues. The CDR3 DNA reads TGTGCCAGCAGTTCCTTTCCCCTACAAAGGCCCACAGATACGCAGTATTTT. Protein: CASSSFPLQRPTDTQYF. The whole variable domain, filled in from reference TRBV28 and TRBJ2-3, reads DVKVTQSSRYLVKRTGEKVFLECVQDMDHENMFWYRQDPGLGLRLIYFSYDVKMKEKGDIPEGYSVSREKKERFSLILESASTNQTSMYLCASSSFPLQRPTDTQYFGPGTRLTVL.

As for this clonotype: One junction end does not reproduce the germline sequence, and a read error may be involved. CDR3 region: CVSSLHATGGSYNEQFF. The CDR3 coding sequence is TGTGTCAGCAGTTTACACGCCACAGGGGGATCCTACAATGAGCAGTTCTTC. The rearrangement joins TRBV28 to TRBJ2-1; TRBD1 aligns across 8 bases. The germline V gene has CDR1 MDHEN and CDR2 SYDVKM. CDR3 length equals 17 residues.

This sequence joins TRBV25-1 and TRBJ1-1; a weak D match, TRBD1 (5 bases). The germline gives CDR1 MGHDK, CDR2 SYGVNS. The CDR3 loop spans 18 amino acids. V shed 3 bases and J shed 1 base, with 21 bases lying between them. The CDR3 loop reads CASSEGPEHDGENTEAFF. CDR3 coding DNA: TGTGCCAGCAGTGAGGGGCCCGAGCACGACGGCGAGAACACTGAAGCTTTCTTT. Combining the CDR3 with reference TRBV25-1 and TRBJ1-1 gives the whole variable domain EADIYQTPRYLVIGTGKKITLECSQTMGHDKMYWYQQDPGMELHLIHYSYGVNSTEKGDLSSESTVSRIRTEHFPLTLESARPSHTSQYLCASSEGPEHDGENTEAFFGQGTRLTVV.

DNA of the CDR3: TGCAGCGTCGAAAGGGCGAACTATGGCTACACCTTC. Translating gives CSVERANYGYTF. The rearrangement joins TRBV29-1 to TRBJ1-2; unclear D gene. V lost 6 bases, J lost 2 bases, and 10 bases lay in between. Germline loops: CDR1 SQVTM, CDR2 ANQGSEA. This CDR3 spans 12 amino acids.

There are a few counts of this clonotype. This chain uses TRBV29-1 with TRBJ1-3; TRBD1 agrees at 7 bases. The junction had 9 bases not matched to a gene; V was cut back by 7 bases and J by 0 bases. This CDR3 region has 15 residues. The germline V gene encodes CDR1 SQVTM and CDR2 ANQGSEA. The CDR3 is CSGWGRGPSGNTIYF. The CDR3 bases are TGCAGCGGATGGGGGAGGGGGCCCTCTGGAAACACCATATATTTT.

The chain is built from TRBV6-2 or TRBV6-3 and TRBJ2-2; D may be TRBD1 (6 bases). Germline CDR1 and CDR2: MNHEY and SVGEGT. Trimming stripped 4 bases from V and 6 bases from J, with 12 bases between. This CDR3 is built from 14 residues. CDR3 sequence reads: CASSLGTFPGELFF. The CDR3 bases are TGTGCCAGCAGTTTGGGGACATTCCCCGGGGAGCTGTTTTTT.

V is TRBV20-1 and J is TRBJ1-4, with 8 bases lining up with TRBD1. Germline V gene data show CDR1 as DFQATT and CDR2 as SNEGSKA (reference sequence). J lost 6 bases, V lost 8 bases, and 14 bases had no gene match. The CDR3 covers 15 residues. The CDR3 nucleotides read TGCAGTTCGATCGAAGGACAGGGCTGGGATGAAAAACTGTTTTTT. This sequence encodes CSSIEGQGWDEKLFF.

Turning to this clonotype: It may be a read error: a sequence one base away is much more abundant. The rearrangement links TRBV7-2 to TRBJ1-5; 11 nucleotides agree with TRBD1. The CDR3 spans 15 residues. Looked up from germline, CDR1 is SGHTA and CDR2 is FQGNSA. CDR3 nucleotide sequence: TGTGTCAGCAGCCCCGGACAGGGGGCGACTCAGCCCCAGCATTTT. Its translation: CVSSPGQGATQPQHF.